This T cell receptor (beta chain) originates from a study of blood T cell repertoires in COVID-19 (dated by TCRdb to about 2020). Concerning the study at large: Samples covering the acute and convalescent phases of COVID-19 were provided by collaborators in the United States, Italy and Spain. The material from the prospective study consisted of cDNA or gDNA derived from T cells, B-cell-depleted T cells, or PBMCs. The dataset comprised deeply sampled blood TCRbeta repertoires from subjects exposed to, actively infected with, or recovered from COVID-19. The repertoires were released in a freely available public database meant as a resource for research on the immune response to SARS-CoV-2. The samples were drawn from the first 160 participants of the ongoing ImmuneRACE study and from more than 1,000 subjects provided by 6 global collaborators. Nearly every sample came with metadata listing a de-identified subject ID, COVID-19 status, age in years and sex. HLA class I and class II types, where available, came from metadata supplied by the sample provider rather than from assay-based typing.

About this clone itself: Its antigen specificity is not known. Base qualities are not provided; no much larger clone lies one nucleotide away.

Enrolling through a virtual design, the prospective study's participants ranged in age from roughly 18 to 95 years and lived across 20 to 25 United States geographic areas. To assign participants to cohorts, the prospective study relied on clinical history that participants themselves reported in a screening survey and a study questionnaire. Each participant in the prospective study had whole blood, serum and a nasopharyngeal or oropharyngeal swab collected by mobile phlebotomists. Additional blood draws and questionnaires over an approximately two-month period could optionally be provided by prospective study participants. Before DNA extraction, blood samples from the prospective study were shipped at room temperature or frozen. The immunoSEQ Assay, a bias-controlled multiplex PCR, was used to amplify TCRbeta CDR3 regions from genomic DNA. The source study handled its data this way. Within the assay, amplification of reference gene primers was used to estimate how many nucleated cells each sample contained. To quantify the absolute abundance of each unique TCRbeta CDR3 rearrangement, sequence reads were collapsed and filtered. For each sample, productive Simpson clonality was calculated as the square root of Simpson's diversity index across productive rearrangements. TCRdb carries this immuneACCESS record with in-frame sequences only. Its versions omit some clonotypes, under half of them owing to an unresolved V gene in the studies checked, with the rest unexplained. The V and J calls and clone size are taken from that table; D and trimming were inferred from the DNA. The sample has 300,000 to 500,000 clones on record, approximately 90% of them singletons. The ten top clones hold 0.9% to 1% of the sample.

Points the paper makes about the study in general: Clinical and demographic metadata were provided uncurated, with the amount varying by source and participant.

V and J are trimmed by 7 bases and 3 bases, and the gene matches miss 8 bases of the junction. Looking up the germline V gene yields CDR1 MRHNA and CDR2 SNTAGT. The CDR3 runs 15 amino acids, cysteine and phenylalanine included. Only the CDR3 region is kept as DNA, spanning 45 bases read in frame from base 1. Material for sequencing was PBMCs or T cells enriched from blood (not recorded which). The rearrangement joined TRBV6-4 to TRBJ1-5, with 8 middle bases fitting TRBD1. The receptor's source is a woman under 40 with acute COVID-19. The DNA is as follows: TGTGCCAGCACAAGCCGGGACAGGCCCAATCAGCCCCAGCATTTT. The resulting protein is CASTSRDRPNQPQHF.